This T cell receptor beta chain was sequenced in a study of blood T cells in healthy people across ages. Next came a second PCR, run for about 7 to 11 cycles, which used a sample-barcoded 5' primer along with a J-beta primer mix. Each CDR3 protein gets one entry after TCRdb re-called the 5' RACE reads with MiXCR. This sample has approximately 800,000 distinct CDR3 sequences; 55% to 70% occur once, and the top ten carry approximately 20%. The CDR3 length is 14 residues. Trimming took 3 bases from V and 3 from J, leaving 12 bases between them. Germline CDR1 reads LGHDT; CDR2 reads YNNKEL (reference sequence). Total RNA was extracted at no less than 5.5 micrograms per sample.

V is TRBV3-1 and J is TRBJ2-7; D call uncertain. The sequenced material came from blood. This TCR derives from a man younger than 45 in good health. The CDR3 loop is CASSQGHGDYEQYF. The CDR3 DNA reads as TGTGCCAGCAGCCAGGGCCATGGGGACTACGAGCAGTACTTC.